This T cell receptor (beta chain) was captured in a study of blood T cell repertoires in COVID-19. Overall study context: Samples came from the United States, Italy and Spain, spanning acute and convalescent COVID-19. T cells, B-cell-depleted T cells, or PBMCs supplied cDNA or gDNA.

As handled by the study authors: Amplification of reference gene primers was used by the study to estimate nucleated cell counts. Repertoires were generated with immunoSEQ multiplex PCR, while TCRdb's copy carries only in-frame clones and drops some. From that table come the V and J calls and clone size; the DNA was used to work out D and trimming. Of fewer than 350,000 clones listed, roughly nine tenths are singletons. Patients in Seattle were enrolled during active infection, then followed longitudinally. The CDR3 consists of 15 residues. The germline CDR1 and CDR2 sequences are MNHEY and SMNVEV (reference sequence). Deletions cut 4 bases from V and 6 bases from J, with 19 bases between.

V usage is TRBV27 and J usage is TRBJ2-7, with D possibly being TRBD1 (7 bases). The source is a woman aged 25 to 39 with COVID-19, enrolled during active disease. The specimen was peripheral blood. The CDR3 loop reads CASSSTGSFGGEQYF. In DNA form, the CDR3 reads TGTGCCAGCAGTTCGACAGGGTCTTTCGGGGGCGAGCAGTACTTC.